This TCR beta chain was captured by sequencing in a study of beta chain features in type 1 diabetes. Study information: Age, gender and cell yields were alike across patients and healthy donors.

Isolated RNA was reverse transcribed in full, so expressed TCRB transcripts were sequenced. Mean read depth for naive, central memory and regulatory T cell samples was 3.5 million or so reads. Libraries were prepared by immunoSEQ multiplex PCR; TCRdb keeps only in-frame clonotypes and omits some of them. The sample carries under 300,000 clones, roughly 10% recorded once. Note on this clone: The target antigen is unknown.

Donors contributed one heparinised blood draw apiece, averaging roughly 0.12 L. Findings and caveats of the study: There was a moderate but significant shortening of TCRB CDR3s in all four CD4+ subsets of Type 1 diabetes patients.

The TCR originated in a young man with type 1 diabetes. Sequenced: naive CD4+ T cells from blood.

The CDR3 loop reads CASGVLNTEAFF. CDR3 bases: TGTGCCAGCGGAGTGCTGAACACTGAAGCTTTCTTT. The chain couples TRBV5-4 to TRBJ1-1; D not resolved. V dropped 7 bases and J dropped 0 bases, with 7 bases sitting between them. There are 12 residues in the CDR3. Germline CDR1 and CDR2: SGHNT and YYREEE (reference sequence).